The 22 T cell receptor beta chains listed next were all sequenced from one sample in a study of OX40 agonist ivuxolimab in advanced cancers. Assay: immunoSEQ multiplex PCR; the TCRdb copy retains only in-frame clones and omits some. This sample has approximately 54,000 clones; approximately 90% occur once, and the top ten carry 8.7%. This specimen was CD4+ or CD8+ T cells sorted from blood, taken in a trial of the OX40 agonist ivuxolimab. These receptor sequences come from an adult with an advanced solid tumor such as melanoma, head and neck, liver or kidney cancer.

This chain connects TRBV27 to TRBJ2-7, with a possible D match to TRBD1 (6 bases). Germline lookup yields CDR1 MNHEY and CDR2 SMNVEV (reference sequence). V was trimmed by 4 bases and J by 5 bases, leaving 18 bases between them. The CDR3 totals 15 residues. CDR3 residues: CASSSLWGLVDEQYF. Here the CDR3 DNA reads TGTGCCAGCAGTTCCCTTTGGGGGCTAGTCGACGAGCAGTACTTC.

The rearrangement uses TRBV4-3 and TRBJ1-4; D unresolved. This CDR3 is 13 amino acids long. V lost 0 bases, J lost 3 bases, and 2 bases lay in between. Germline V gene lookup returns CDR1 LGHNA and CDR2 YSLEER. This CDR3 is CASSQDSNEKLFF. The CDR3 DNA reads as TGCGCCAGCAGCCAAGATTCTAATGAAAAACTGTTTTTT.

The chain is built from TRBV6-1 and TRBJ2-3; 7 positions agree with TRBD2. The germline CDR1 and CDR2 sequences are MNHNS and SASEGT. Trimming took 0 bases from V and 3 from J; bases not matched to a gene: 9. The CDR3 sequence is 17 residues long. CDR3 in DNA: TGTGCCAGCAGTGAAGCGGGTCGGGGACTAACGACAGATACGCAGTATTTT. Residues: CASSEAGRGLTTDTQYF.

The chain employs TRBV6-5 and TRBJ2-2, with a tentative D call TRBD2 (5 bases). Trimming stripped 4 bases from V and 2 bases from J, with 8 bases between. The CDR3 consists of 14 residues. Germline values: CDR1 MNHEY, CDR2 SVGAGI. The CDR3 loop reads CASSFGLNTGELFF. The DNA of the CDR3 is TGTGCCAGCAGTTTTGGACTCAACACCGGGGAGCTGTTTTTT.

The chain employs TRBV7-2 and TRBJ1-5; D uncertain. CDR3 length: 14 amino acids. Germline values: CDR1 SGHTA, CDR2 FQGNSA. V lost 1 base and J 0 bases, leaving 4 bases between the germline ends. CDR3: CASSLGNSNQPQHF. The CDR3, as DNA: TGTGCCAGCAGCTTAGGGAATAGCAATCAGCCCCAGCATTTT.

This clone turned up a few times. The rearrangement links TRBV7-9 to TRBJ1-1; TRBD1 agrees at 7 bases. The CDR3 is made up of 13 amino acids. With 10 bases clipped from V and 6 bases from J, the junction kept 11 bases outside the gene matches. The germline CDR1 and CDR2 sequences are SEHNR and FQNEAQ (reference sequence). CDR3 amino acids: CATTDREGAEAFF. CDR3 DNA: TGTGCCACTACAGACAGGGAAGGGGCTGAAGCTTTCTTT.

The rearrangement links TRBV7-6 to TRBJ2-1; 7 bases match TRBD1. Germline V CDR1 and CDR2: SGHVS, FNYEAQ. The junction had 10 bases not matched to a gene; V was cut back by 8 bases and J by 6 bases. The CDR3 is 14 residues long. CDR3 sequence: CASLSGGYSNEQFF. The CDR3 nucleotides read TGTGCCAGCCTCTCAGGGGGTTATTCCAATGAGCAGTTCTTC.

Comment on this clone: Other DNA sequences from this sample encode an identical CDR3 as well. V and J are TRBV19 and TRBJ1-1, with 8 bases lining up with TRBD1. The CDR3 length is 12 residues. Germline values: CDR1 LNHDA, CDR2 SQIVND (reference sequence). V lost 5 bases and J lost 5; bases outside the gene matches: 1. In DNA, the CDR3 is TGTGCCAGTAGTCAGGGGGCAACTGAAGCTTTCTTT. Translating it yields CASSQGATEAFF.

In DNA form, the CDR3 reads TGTGCCAGCAGCCCAAGAGGGGGGACCGGGGAGCTGTTTTTT. Translation gives CASSPRGGTGELFF. The V gene is TRBV13, the J gene TRBJ2-2; tentatively, D is TRBD1 or TRBD2 (6 bases each). This CDR3 has 14 amino acids. Germline assignment: CDR1 PRHDT and CDR2 FYEKMQ (reference sequence). Trimming cost V 5 bases and J 5 bases, with 12 bases left between them.

V gene TRBV5-6 combines with J gene TRBJ2-1, with unresolved D. Deletions cut 4 bases from V and 2 bases from J, with 13 bases between. The germline CDR1 and CDR2 sequences are SGHDT and YYEEEE. This CDR3 has 15 amino acids. The CDR3 region is CASSPYAGPYNEQFF. In DNA form, the CDR3 reads TGTGCCAGCAGCCCCTACGCAGGACCCTACAATGAGCAGTTCTTC. Full variable domain (rest looked up from reference TRBV5-6 and TRBJ2-1): DAGVTQSPTHLIKTRGQQVTLRCSPKSGHDTVSWYQQALGQGPQFIFQYYEEEERQRGNFPDRFSGHQFPNYSSELNVNALLLGDSALYLCASSPYAGPYNEQFFGPGTRLTVL.

This chain uses TRBV28 with TRBJ2-5; 8 bases are shared with TRBD1. The J segment lost 5 bases and the V segment lost 2 bases, leaving 10 bases of the junction unmatched. Germline values: CDR1 MDHEN, CDR2 SYDVKM. The CDR3 sequence is 16 residues long. The CDR3 coding sequence is TGTGCCAGCAGTTTAAGGTGGGGGACAGGCCGGGAGACCCAGTACTTC. Amino acid sequence: CASSLRWGTGRETQYF.

The chain is built from TRBV4-1 and TRBJ2-1; D call uncertain. The CDR3 sequence is 13 residues long. With 0 bases removed from V and 9 bases from J, the gap between germline ends came to 9 bases. Germline loops: CDR1 MGHRA, CDR2 YSYEKL. CDR3 sequence reads: CASSQEKIGEQFF. The CDR3 bases are TGCGCCAGCAGCCAAGAGAAGATCGGTGAGCAGTTCTTC.

The V call is TRBV4-3, the J call TRBJ2-2; weak D call: TRBD2 (5 bases). CDR1 and CDR2 (germline): LGHNA, YSLEER. This CDR3 has 14 amino acids. Trimming left V 4 bases short and J 2 bases short, with 8 bases between. This CDR3 reads CASSLGSNTGELFF. CDR3 DNA sequence: TGCGCCAGCAGCCTTGGGAGCAACACCGGGGAGCTGTTTTTT.

There are a few counts of this clone. The CDR3 region is CASSMNRATEAFF. DNA for the CDR3: TGTGCCAGTAGTATGAACAGGGCCACTGAAGCTTTCTTT. The V and J genes are TRBV19 and TRBJ1-1; D perhaps matches TRBD1 (6 bases). Germline V gene lookup returns CDR1 LNHDA and CDR2 SQIVND (reference sequence). The CDR3 loop spans 13 amino acids. With 3 bases removed from V and 4 bases from J, the gap between germline ends came to 9 bases.

V usage is TRBV15 and J usage is TRBJ2-1; 9 bases are a match to TRBD2. CDR1 is LNHNV and CDR2 is YYDKDF in the germline V gene (reference sequence). The CDR3 has 18 amino acids. The J segment lost 8 bases and the V segment lost 0 bases, leaving 14 bases of the junction unmatched. The CDR3 DNA reads as TGTGCCACCAGCAGAGATACCCCCCCGTTGGCGGGAGGGGATGAGCAGTTCTTC. Its translation: CATSRDTPPLAGGDEQFF.

The chain recombines TRBV4-3 with TRBJ2-1; 15 nucleotides match TRBD2. CDR3 length equals 16 residues. CDR1 is LGHNA, CDR2 YSLEER, per germline. Unmatched junction bases numbered 5, after V lost 0 bases and J lost 11 bases. The CDR3 loop is CASSQDLGLAGGKQFF. CDR3 sequence (DNA): TGCGCCAGCAGCCAAGACCTGGGACTAGCGGGAGGAAAGCAGTTCTTC.

The chain couples TRBV7-6 to TRBJ2-7, with D tentatively TRBD1 (6 bases). Germline CDR1 is SGHVS and CDR2 is FNYEAQ. The V end lost 4 bases, the J end lost 3 bases, and 16 bases lay between the germline ends. The CDR3 has 15 amino acids. CDR3 sequence: CASSYRQGWVYEQYF. In DNA, the CDR3 is TGTGCCAGCAGCTACCGGCAGGGGTGGGTCTACGAGCAGTACTTC.

The gene calls are TRBV30 and TRBJ1-4; 10 bases are shared with TRBD1. The CDR3 spans 16 residues. CDR1 GTSNPN and CDR2 SVGIG come from the germline V gene (reference sequence). Unmatched junction bases numbered 6, after V lost 5 bases and J lost 0 bases. The DNA for the CDR3 is TGTGCCTGGGGGACAGGGGTCTCTGCAACTAATGAAAAACTGTTTTTT. Protein product: CAWGTGVSATNEKLFF.

The genes are TRBV10-3 and TRBJ2-1; D uncertain. V was trimmed by 7 bases and J by 4 bases, leaving 17 bases between them. The CDR3 loop spans 15 amino acids. Germline CDR1 reads ENHRY; CDR2 reads SYGVKD. The CDR3 region has the DNA TGTGCCATCACACGTTCGTCAAGTACTTACAATGAGCAGTTCTTC. It codes for CAITRSSSTYNEQFF.

The J gene is TRBJ2-7, the V gene TRBV19, with 7 bases matching TRBD2. CDR1 and CDR2 from the germline V gene are LNHDA and SQIVND (reference sequence). The CDR3 is 13 residues long. The J segment lost 3 bases and the V segment lost 10 bases, leaving 9 bases of the junction unmatched. Here the CDR3 reads CATSPTSFYEQYF. Written as DNA, the CDR3 is TGTGCCACTTCCCCGACTAGCTTCTACGAGCAGTACTTC.

Comment on this clone: Other DNA sequences in the sample encode the same CDR3. The rearrangement joins TRBV5-8 to TRBJ1-1; TRBD1 matches 7 bases. After removal of 2 bases from V and 0 bases from J, the junction contained 4 bases not matched to a gene. This CDR3 comprises 15 residues. CDR1 and CDR2 from the germline V gene are SGHTS and YDEGEE. CDR3 region: CASSLGQGVNTEAFF. The CDR3 nucleotides read TGTGCCAGCAGCTTAGGTCAGGGGGTGAACACTGAAGCTTTCTTT.

This sequence joins TRBV7-9 and TRBJ1-3; 7 bases fit TRBD1. CDR1 is SEHNR, CDR2 FQNEAQ, per germline (reference sequence). Trimming removed 6 bases from V and 2 bases from J; junction bases left unmatched: 4. The CDR3 is 14 amino acids. The DNA for the CDR3 is TGTGCCAGCAGTCAGACAGGGCCTGGAAACACCATATATTTT. Protein sequence: CASSQTGPGNTIYF.